These 30 T cell receptor beta chains originate from one sample sequenced in a study of Ad26.COV2.S vaccination and SARS-CoV-2 variants. TCRdb's copy holds only in-frame clones and misses some; the assay was immunoSEQ multiplex PCR. The profile shows around 300,000 clones, 65% to 90% of them singletons. Treatment here: around 19 received Ad26.COV2.S at low or high dose, single or two shots; 5 received placebo; per-sample allocation not given. The study sampled participants on day 63 after the first vaccine or placebo injection. Sequences were derived from peripheral blood, sampled in a trial of Ad26.COV2.S vaccine versus placebo. The receptors come from a person between 18 and 60 years old who received the Ad26.COV2.S COVID-19 vaccine or a placebo.

The J gene is TRBJ1-4, the V gene TRBV28; D gene uncertain. CDR3 length: 16 residues. Germline loops: CDR1 MDHEN, CDR2 SYDVKM. V was trimmed by 6 bases and J by 8 bases, leaving 22 bases between them. The CDR3 bases are TGTGCCAGCAGATCCCGACGGACCGACGAGGGAGAAAAACTGTTTTTT. Its translation is CASRSRRTDEGEKLFF.

The chain joins TRBV7-2 to TRBJ2-7, with D hard to call. CDR3 size: 15 residues. Germline V gene sequence: CDR1 SGHTA, CDR2 FQGNSA. V lost 0 bases and J 1 base, leaving 10 bases between the germline ends. CDR3 DNA: TGTGCCAGCAGCTTAGCCCGGACCGCGTCCTACGAGCAGTACTTC. Residues: CASSLARTASYEQYF.

This chain joins TRBV7-3 and TRBJ1-1; D is perhaps TRBD1 (5 bases). Germline-derived CDR1 and CDR2 are SGHTA and FQGTGA. CDR3 length: 15 amino acids. Trimming shortened V by 1 base and J by 7 bases, and 16 bases separated the two germline ends. The CDR3 loop is CASSLMGGTANEAFF. CDR3 in DNA: TGTGCCAGCAGCTTAATGGGAGGGACCGCTAATGAAGCTTTCTTT.

The chain employs TRBV7-2 and TRBJ2-7; TRBD2 matches at 11 bases. V dropped 3 bases and J dropped 5; count of bases not matched to a gene: 9. The CDR3 has 16 residues. CDR1 and CDR2 from the germline V gene are SGHTA and FQGNSA. This CDR3 is CASSLFLAGGPHEQYF. The CDR3 bases are TGTGCCAGCAGCTTGTTTTTAGCGGGAGGGCCCCACGAGCAGTACTTC.

This clone was observed a handful of times. The V gene is TRBV28, the J gene TRBJ1-6; no definite D call. CDR3 length: 15 residues. Germline V gene sequence: CDR1 MDHEN, CDR2 SYDVKM. The ends were cut back, 6 bases at V and 3 bases at J, with 12 bases in the middle. CDR3 residues: CASRSGPSYNSPLHF. CDR3 in DNA: TGTGCCAGCAGATCCGGACCGAGCTATAATTCACCCCTCCACTTT.

The chain links TRBV30 to TRBJ1-5; 10 bases align to TRBD1. This CDR3 is 15 amino acids long. Germline V gene sequence: CDR1 GTSNPN, CDR2 SVGIG (reference sequence). V dropped 4 bases and J dropped 5; count of bases not matched to a gene: 8. The CDR3 sequence: CAWNDGTGADQPQHF. DNA of the CDR3: TGTGCCTGGAACGATGGGACAGGGGCTGATCAGCCCCAGCATTTT.

This clone was seen only a few times. The CDR3 DNA reads TGTGCCAGCAGCGTAATGGCCAATTCACCCCTCCACTTT. As protein: CASSVMANSPLHF. The chain links TRBV9 to TRBJ1-6; D not resolved. CDR1 is SGDLS, CDR2 YYNGEE, per germline. CDR3 length: 13 amino acids. Trimming took 1 base from V and 7 from J, leaving 6 bases between them.

In this sample, this clone turned up a few times. The V gene is TRBV6-2 or TRBV6-3, the J gene TRBJ2-1; tentatively, D is TRBD2 (5 bases). Trimming shortened V by 0 bases and J by 9 bases, and 6 bases separated the two germline ends. The CDR3 sequence is 12 residues long. The germline V gene has CDR1 MNHEY and CDR2 SVGEGT. CDR3 nucleotides: TGTGCCAGCAGTTACTCGGGAGTTGAGCAGTTCTTC. Its translation is CASSYSGVEQFF.

The gene calls are TRBV12-3 or TRBV12-4 and TRBJ2-2; no clear D gene. Trimming cost V 3 bases and J 6 bases, with 5 bases left between them. The CDR3 extends over 12 amino acids. The CDR3 spells CASSFEAGELFF. CDR3 nucleotides: TGTGCCAGCAGTTTTGAGGCCGGGGAGCTGTTTTTT.

The chain links TRBV20-1 to TRBJ1-5, with D unclear. The ends were cut back, 3 bases at V and 7 bases at J, with 16 bases in the middle. CDR3 length: 14 residues. Looked up from germline, CDR1 is DFQATT and CDR2 is SNEGSKA (reference sequence). CDR3 region: CSASSGWEGQPQHF. The DNA of the CDR3 is TGCAGTGCTAGTTCAGGCTGGGAGGGCCAGCCCCAGCATTTT.

The chain links TRBV9 to TRBJ1-1; D might be TRBD1 (5 bases). The V end was cut by 1 base, the J end by 0 bases, with 10 bases between. Germline CDR1 SGDLS, CDR2 YYNGEE. There are 15 residues in the CDR3. In DNA form, the CDR3 reads TGTGCCAGCAGCGTAAGAGACAGATTGAACACTGAAGCTTTCTTT. This encodes CASSVRDRLNTEAFF.

The chain is built from TRBV24-1 and TRBJ1-1; D remains unclear. V gave up 8 bases and J gave up 1 base, with 16 bases separating them. Looked up from germline, CDR1 is KGHDR and CDR2 is SFDVKD. This CDR3 contains 15 residues. CDR3 protein: CATKTADGTNTEAFF. CDR3 sequence (DNA): TGTGCCACCAAAACAGCGGATGGAACGAACACTGAAGCTTTCTTT.

Regarding this clone: This may come from a read error, since a much larger clone is one base off. The V gene is TRBV6-5, the J gene TRBJ1-3, with unresolved D. V lost 6 bases, J lost 3 bases, and 3 bases lay in between. The CDR3 is made up of 11 amino acids. Germline lookup yields CDR1 MNHEY and CDR2 SVGAGI. CDR3 in amino acids: CASSHGNTIYF. The CDR3 DNA reads TGTGCCAGCAGCCATGGAAACACCATATATTTT.

Only a few counts were recorded for this clone. The chain recombines TRBV28 with TRBJ2-7; a possible D gene is TRBD2 (5 bases). This CDR3 has 12 amino acids. Germline loops: CDR1 MDHEN, CDR2 SYDVKM. Trimming pared 8 bases from V and 2 bases from J, leaving 10 bases between. CDR3 loop: CASGAETYEQYF. For the CDR3, the DNA is TGTGCCAGCGGAGCGGAAACCTACGAGCAGTACTTC. The full variable domain, its missing parts supplied by reference TRBV28 and TRBJ2-7, is DVKVTQSSRYLVKRTGEKVFLECVQDMDHENMFWYRQDPGLGLRLIYFSYDVKMKEKGDIPEGYSVSREKKERFSLILESASTNQTSMYLCASGAETYEQYFGPGTRLTVT.

The V and J genes are TRBV7-2 and TRBJ2-1, with D possibly matching TRBD1 (6 bases). Trimming shortened V by 1 base and J by 4 bases, and 11 bases separated the two germline ends. This CDR3 region has 15 residues. CDR1 and CDR2 from the germline V gene are SGHTA and FQGNSA. CDR3 sequence: CASSLGRGQYNEQFF. The CDR3 DNA reads TGTGCCAGCAGCTTAGGCAGGGGCCAGTACAATGAGCAGTTCTTC.

CDR3 protein: CASSAGTLPSYEQYF. CDR3 nucleotides: TGTGCCAGCAGCGCCGGGACTCTACCTTCCTACGAGCAGTACTTC. The genes are TRBV9 and TRBJ2-7; D possibly corresponds to TRBD2 (6 bases). This CDR3 contains 15 residues. Looked up from germline, CDR1 is SGDLS and CDR2 is YYNGEE. Trimming cost V 3 bases and J 1 base, with 14 bases left between them.

V is TRBV6-5 and J is TRBJ1-1; D is perhaps TRBD1 (5 bases). The germline CDR1 and CDR2 sequences are MNHEY and SVGAGI. Trimming stripped 7 bases from V and 11 bases from J, with 23 bases between. CDR3 length: 14 residues. CDR3 residues: CASTPPGTAGVAFF. In DNA, the CDR3 is TGTGCCAGCACCCCCCCGGGGACCGCAGGTGTGGCTTTCTTT.

V and J are TRBV27 and TRBJ2-7, with 7 bases fitting TRBD1. The germline gives CDR1 MNHEY, CDR2 SMNVEV (reference sequence). The CDR3 loop spans 16 amino acids. V trimming: 2 bases; J trimming: 4 bases; junction bases outside the gene matches: 11. CDR3 region: CASSLGPGQSKYEQYF. The CDR3 DNA is TGTGCCAGCAGTTTAGGGCCGGGACAGTCGAAGTACGAGCAGTACTTC.

This clone was counted at least ten times. The V gene is TRBV3-1 (or the pseudogene TRBV3-2), the J gene TRBJ2-3; a weak D match, TRBD2 (6 bases). Germline CDR1 and CDR2: LGHDT and YNNKEL (reference sequence). The CDR3 covers 18 residues. Trimming left V 3 bases short and J 6 bases short, with 25 bases between. CDR3 DNA: TGTGCCAGCAGCCATTACTTAGGGAGGCACAAGGAGGTGGATACGCAGTATTTT. Translation gives CASSHYLGRHKEVDTQYF.

The CDR3 spells CAWTSQGVRGNTIYF. Written as DNA, the CDR3 is TGTGCCTGGACCTCCCAGGGGGTGCGAGGAAACACCATATATTTT. V is TRBV30 and J is TRBJ1-3, with 7 nucleotides matching TRBD1. J was trimmed by 4 bases and V by 4 bases; bases with no gene match: 10. The CDR3 loop spans 15 amino acids. CDR1 GTSNPN and CDR2 SVGIG come from the germline V gene (reference sequence).

V usage is TRBV6-2 or TRBV6-3 and J usage is TRBJ2-7; TRBD1 matches at 9 bases. This CDR3 spans 15 amino acids. With V trimmed by 5 bases and J by 2 bases, 7 bases remained unmatched. The germline V gene has CDR1 MNHEY and CDR2 SVGEGT. CDR3 loop: CASSPGTGIPYEQYF. In nucleotides, the CDR3 is TGTGCCAGCAGTCCCGGGACAGGGATTCCCTACGAGCAGTACTTC.

CDR3 protein: CASSPGQATYGYTF. The CDR3 DNA sequence: TGTGCCAGCAGCCCGGGACAGGCAACCTACGGCTACACCTTC. The chain couples TRBV7-9 to TRBJ1-2; TRBD1 matches at 8 bases. The CDR3 spans 14 residues. In germline, CDR1 is SEHNR, CDR2 FQNEAQ (reference sequence). Losses at the gene ends were 5 bases for V and 8 bases for J; bases not matched to a gene: 10.

The genes are TRBV13 and TRBJ2-5, with D uncertain. V lost 5 bases, J lost 7 bases, and 17 bases lay in between. CDR1 is PRHDT and CDR2 is FYEKMQ in the germline V gene (reference sequence). The CDR3 is made up of 14 amino acids. The CDR3 here is CASSPDPPGGTQYF. The CDR3, as DNA: TGTGCCAGCAGCCCGGACCCGCCAGGTGGGACCCAGTACTTC.

The chain carries TRBV10-3 and TRBJ2-5; D call uncertain. Germline V gene sequence: CDR1 ENHRY, CDR2 SYGVKD. The CDR3 is 13 residues long. V was clipped by 6 bases and J by 3 bases, with 11 bases between them. The CDR3: CAIRHQTKETQYF. DNA of the CDR3: TGTGCCATCAGGCATCAGACAAAAGAGACCCAGTACTTC.

This clone was detected a few times. The V gene is TRBV19, the J gene TRBJ2-7; D might be TRBD2 (6 bases). Germline values: CDR1 LNHDA, CDR2 SQIVND (reference sequence). The V end lost 4 bases, the J end lost 5 bases, and 12 bases lay between the germline ends. This CDR3 has 13 residues. CDR3 loop: CASSTTRGDEQYF. CDR3 in DNA: TGTGCCAGTAGTACGACTAGGGGAGACGAGCAGTACTTC.

The rearrangement joins TRBV6-5 to TRBJ2-1; 7 nucleotides align to TRBD2. With 0 bases clipped from V and 7 bases from J, the junction kept 9 bases outside the gene matches. The CDR3 runs 16 residues. Germline CDR1 and CDR2: MNHEY and SVGAGI. The CDR3 here is CASSYSTGGIWNEQFF. CDR3 in DNA: TGTGCCAGCAGTTACTCGACGGGGGGAATTTGGAATGAGCAGTTCTTC.

V is TRBV7-2 and J is TRBJ2-5; a weak D match, TRBD2 (6 bases). Germline V lookup: CDR1 SGHTA, CDR2 FQGNSA. The ends were cut back, 5 bases at V and 1 base at J, with 14 bases in the middle. This CDR3 is built from 15 residues. The CDR3 region has the DNA TGTGCCAGCAGCCCTCGGACTAACCCCCAAGAGACCCAGTACTTC. It specifies CASSPRTNPQETQYF.

The chain has TRBV4-1 and TRBJ2-1; D possibly matches TRBD1 or TRBD2 (7 bases each). CDR1 and CDR2 (germline): MGHRA, YSYEKL. This CDR3 contains 15 residues. V was shortened by 4 bases and J by 4 bases, with 14 bases between the two germline ends. The CDR3 DNA is TGCGCCAGCAGCCCCCAGGGGGGAGGGTACAATGAGCAGTTCTTC. Protein product: CASSPQGGGYNEQFF.

The rearrangement joins TRBV2 to TRBJ2-7; 9 bases line up with TRBD2. The germline gives CDR1 SNHLY, CDR2 FYNNEI. V lost 10 bases, J lost 2 bases, and 9 bases stayed unmatched. This CDR3 is built from 14 residues. CDR3 sequence (DNA): TGTGCCACCAGGCAACTAGCGGGTACCTACGAGCAGTACTTC. Amino acid sequence: CATRQLAGTYEQYF.

The chain combines TRBV6-5 with TRBJ1-1; D remains unclear. Germline CDR1 is MNHEY and CDR2 is SVGAGI. Trimming removed 6 bases at V and 0 bases at J, with 14 bases between. The CDR3 sequence is 15 residues long. The CDR3 loop is CASRLQHHMNTEAFF. CDR3 bases: TGTGCCAGCAGACTACAGCACCACATGAACACTGAAGCTTTCTTT.